The 14 T cell receptor beta chains presented below share a single source sample, sequenced in a study of T cell responses to AZD1222 COVID-19 vaccine. TCRdb's copy holds only in-frame clones and misses some; the assay was immunoSEQ multiplex PCR. The table has about 150,000 clones, 90% to 95% seen once; the top ten hold 1.4% to 1.5%. The sequencing here drew on peripheral blood, taken on day 0 of AZD1222 vaccination. These receptors were taken from an adult in good health.

The CDR3 sequence is CASSLVPGGTYNEQFF. DNA of the CDR3: TGTGCCAGCAGCTTAGTCCCGGGGGGAACATACAATGAGCAGTTCTTC. This chain links TRBV7-9 with TRBJ2-1, with 7 positions matching TRBD2. From germline, CDR1 is SEHNR and CDR2 FQNEAQ (reference sequence). CDR3 size: 16 residues. After removal of 1 base from V and 4 bases from J, the junction contained 7 bases not matched to a gene. Looking up the rest from reference TRBV7-9 and TRBJ2-1 gives the full variable domain: DTGVSQNPRHKITKRGQNVTFRCDPISEHNRLYWYRQTLGQGPEFLTYFQNEAQLEKSRLLSDRFSAERPKGSFSTLEIQRTEQGDSAMYLCASSLVPGGTYNEQFFGPGTRLTVL.

The rearrangement links TRBV29-1 to TRBJ2-1; D is possibly TRBD2 (6 bases). The CDR3 is 12 residues long. Germline V lookup: CDR1 SQVTM, CDR2 ANQGSEA. Trimming cost V 6 bases and J 3 bases, with 9 bases left between them. The CDR3 loop reads CSVAEGYNEQFF. In DNA form, the CDR3 reads TGCAGCGTGGCGGAGGGCTACAATGAGCAGTTCTTC.

The chain has TRBV2 and TRBJ1-6, with 7 bases identical to TRBD1. The CDR3 consists of 15 residues. Germline V CDR1 and CDR2: SNHLY, FYNNEI. Trimming took 6 bases from V and 7 from J; bases not matched to a gene: 9. As DNA, the CDR3 is TGTGCCAGCAGACCCCGACAGGGTAGAAATTCACCCCTCCACTTT. This translates into CASRPRQGRNSPLHF.

CDR3 loop: CASSNPSASGSFYEQYF. The CDR3 bases are TGTGCCAGTAGTAACCCTTCGGCTAGCGGGAGCTTCTACGAGCAGTACTTC. V and J are TRBV19 and TRBJ2-7, with TRBD2 matching over 10 bases. V shed 4 bases and J 3 bases; nucleotides not matched to a gene: 12. This CDR3 has 17 amino acids. From germline, CDR1 is LNHDA and CDR2 SQIVND (reference sequence).

The V and J genes are TRBV7-6 and TRBJ2-7; TRBD2 matches 10 bases. The CDR3 sequence is 15 residues long. Trimming cost V 5 bases and J 0 bases; bases outside gene matches: 4. CDR1 and CDR2 (germline): SGHVS, FNYEAQ. As DNA, the CDR3 is TGTGCCAGCAGCCAGAGACTAGCGGGCTCCTACGAGCAGTACTTC. As protein: CASSQRLAGSYEQYF.

The chain employs TRBV12-5 and TRBJ1-6; D is undetermined. Germline values: CDR1 LGHNT, CDR2 FRNRAP. Trimming removed 3 bases from V and 8 bases from J, with 8 bases in between. The CDR3 runs to 13 residues. CDR3 in amino acids: CASGFSRDSPLHF. The CDR3 region has the DNA TGTGCTAGTGGTTTCTCAAGGGATTCACCCCTCCACTTT.

The chain links TRBV30 to TRBJ2-7; D unclear. Germline V gives CDR1 GTSNPN, CDR2 SVGIG (reference sequence). V gave up 1 base and J gave up 3 bases, with 4 bases separating them. The CDR3 loop spans 11 amino acids. The CDR3 here is CAWSANYEQYF. In DNA form, the CDR3 reads TGTGCCTGGAGTGCCAACTACGAGCAGTACTTC.

The chain carries TRBV5-4 and TRBJ1-5; D gene unclear. The CDR3 is 13 amino acids. V was trimmed by 0 bases and J by 9 bases, leaving 10 bases between them. The germline V gene encodes CDR1 SGHNT and CDR2 YYREEE (reference sequence). In DNA form, the CDR3 reads TGTGCCAGCAGCTTGGATGGCCCTGGGCCCCAGCATTTT. Protein: CASSLDGPGPQHF.

The chain couples TRBV27 to TRBJ2-3, with 7 bases fitting TRBD1. The length of the CDR3 is 14 residues. V was clipped by 3 bases and J by 5 bases; unmatched bases: 5. Germline values: CDR1 MNHEY, CDR2 SMNVEV (reference sequence). The CDR3 loop is CASSLRGGKDTQYF. CDR3 coding DNA: TGTGCCAGCAGTTTGCGAGGGGGCAAAGATACGCAGTATTTT.

This chain links TRBV27 with TRBJ2-7; TRBD1 might be the D (7 bases). Trimming shortened V by 5 bases and J by 1 base, and 15 bases separated the two germline ends. The germline CDR1 and CDR2 sequences are MNHEY and SMNVEV (reference sequence). The CDR3 runs 15 residues. The chain's CDR3 is CASSTQGTWSYEQYF. CDR3 DNA sequence: TGTGCCAGCAGTACACAGGGGACTTGGTCCTACGAGCAGTACTTC.

The chain has TRBV28 and TRBJ1-1; weak D call: TRBD1 (5 bases). CDR1 and CDR2 from the germline V gene are MDHEN and SYDVKM. Deletions cut 5 bases from V and 3 bases from J, with 13 bases between. The CDR3 is 14 amino acids. The CDR3 region has the DNA TGTGCCAGCAGTGGGGGTGGGCGATACACTGAAGCTTTCTTT. Its protein is CASSGGGRYTEAFF.

This rearrangement joins TRBV11-2 to TRBJ1-6; D is possibly TRBD1 (5 bases). V was trimmed by 5 bases and J by 6 bases, leaving 8 bases between them. The germline V gene encodes CDR1 SGHAT and CDR2 FQNNGV. This CDR3 is built from 13 residues. CDR3 loop: CASSTRANSPLHF. The DNA of the CDR3 is TGTGCCAGCAGCACCAGGGCTAATTCACCCCTCCACTTT.

This sequence joins TRBV6-5 and TRBJ1-2, with TRBD1 matching over 10 bases. CDR1 is MNHEY, CDR2 SVGAGI, per germline. V lost 2 bases and J lost 6; bases outside the gene matches: 6. The CDR3 totals 15 residues. The CDR3 loop is CASSYAGTGAHGYTF. The CDR3 DNA reads TGTGCCAGCAGTTACGCCGGGACAGGGGCCCATGGCTACACCTTC.

This chain uses TRBV29-1 with TRBJ1-6; D ambiguous. V dropped 0 bases and J dropped 15 bases, with 12 bases sitting between them. CDR3 size: 12 residues. From germline, CDR1 is SQVTM and CDR2 ANQGSEA. The CDR3 loop is CSVEDQYQNLHF. The CDR3 DNA follows: TGCAGCGTTGAAGATCAGTACCAAAACCTCCACTTT.